The following is a TCR beta chain sequence with its context. Its target is unknown. This CDR3 region has 13 residues. The V end lost 10 bases, the J end lost 4 bases, and 16 bases lay between the germline ends. Germline lookup yields CDR1 MDHEN and CDR2 SYDVKM. Only in-frame clones appear in the TCRdb table, and some are missing; sequencing was by immunoSEQ multiplex PCR. This table holds about 70,000 clones, more than 80% found once. The sample originates from a study of OX40 agonist ivuxolimab in advanced cancers. In the study overall: The diagnoses of dose-escalation patients were hepatocellular carcinoma, melanoma, renal cell or head and neck cancer.

Patients were ineligible given autoimmune disease history or systemic immunosuppression. Study-level points and caveats: Partial responders dosed at 0.1-3.0 mg/kg displayed clonal expansion ranking among the lowest. Dose levels from 0.1 to 3.0 mg/kg saw CD4+ and CD8+ blood T cells expand clonally by week 6.

The material sequenced was CD4+ or CD8+ T cells sorted from blood, taken in a trial of the OX40 agonist ivuxolimab. This clonotype was obtained from an adult with an advanced solid tumor such as melanoma, head and neck, liver or kidney cancer. V is TRBV28 and J is TRBJ1-2; D is uncertain. The CDR3 region has the DNA TGTGCCACCTTTTCGCCTGTTTCCTATGGCTACACCTTC. This encodes CATFSPVSYGYTF.